This T cell receptor (beta chain) was recovered during a study of blood T cell repertoires in COVID-19. Whole-study context: Samples of COVID-19 (acute and convalescent) were obtained from the United States, Italy and Spain. T cells, B-cell-depleted T cells, or PBMCs provided the cDNA or gDNA that served as material.

TCRdb's copy holds only in-frame clones and misses some; the assay was immunoSEQ multiplex PCR. The sample shows roughly 300,000 clones, 65% to 90% of them seen only once. This CDR3 is built from 17 residues. CDR1 is WNHNN and CDR2 is SYGVQD in the germline V gene (reference sequence). Unmatched junction bases numbered 6, after V lost 3 bases and J lost 3 bases. The TCR sequence derives from a human donor in a cohort sampled during active COVID-19. The sequenced sample consisted of peripheral blood. V and J are TRBV10-1 and TRBJ2-6; 9 nucleotides match TRBD1. In DNA, the CDR3 is TGCGCCAGCAGTGATGGGACAGGGACGTTTGGGGCCAACGTCCTGACTTTC. This sequence encodes CASSDGTGTFGANVLTF.